This TCR beta chain was identified during a study of blood T cell repertoires in COVID-19 (dated by TCRdb to 2020 to 2022). About the investigation overall: Samples from collaborators originated in the United States, Italy and Spain and spanned both the acute and convalescent phases of COVID-19. The sample metadata nearly always contained a de-identified subject ID, COVID-19 status, age in years and sex. A freely available public database, intended as a resource for researchers studying the immune response to SARS-CoV-2, is where the repertoires were released. HLA class I and class II types, where available, came from metadata supplied by the sample provider rather than from assay-based typing. Samples were obtained from the ongoing ImmuneRACE study (first 160 participants) and from over a thousand subjects provided by 6 global collaborators. The prospective study material was composed of cDNA or gDNA derived from T cells, B-cell-depleted T cells, or PBMCs. Subjects who had been exposed to COVID-19, were actively infected with it, or had recovered from it provided the deeply sampled blood TCRbeta repertoires that made up the dataset.

From the germline V gene (reference sequence), CDR1 is SEHNR and CDR2 is FQNEAQ. V sheds 1 base and J sheds 1 base, leaving 13 bases between their ends. The CDR3 holds 16 amino acids from the cysteine to the phenylalanine. Only the CDR3 portion is preserved as DNA: 48 bases, with reading frame beginning at the first base. General conclusions and limits of the study: The amount of clinical and demographic metadata varied by source and participant and was provided uncurated.

One collaborating source in Seattle enrolled patients during active infection and followed them longitudinally through the course of disease. The collaborating institutions used their own protocols to collect whole blood in K2EDTA tubes. For TCRbeta analysis, collaborators shipped samples as frozen whole blood, isolated PBMCs, or DNA extracted from either of those sample types. Of note for this clone: There is no known antigen for this receptor. No base qualities exist here, and no much larger clone lies one base off it.

TCRbeta CDR3 regions were amplified from genomic DNA by means of the immunoSEQ Assay, a bias-controlled multiplex PCR. In the authors' own workflow: The number of nucleated cells in each sample was estimated from the amplification of reference gene primers within the assay. Sequence reads were collapsed and filtered to measure the absolute abundance of every unique TCRbeta CDR3 rearrangement. For each sample, productive Simpson clonality was calculated by taking the square root of Simpson's diversity index across productive rearrangements. TCRdb's version of the immuneACCESS table is confined to in-frame rearrangements and falls short of the full clone set. An unresolved V gene accounts for under half of the shortfall where checked; the remainder is of unknown origin. V and J calls and clone size are copied from that table; D and trimming were computed from the DNA. The sample yields 300,000 to 350,000 clones; 88% were counted once. Jointly, the top ten make up about 7.3% of the sample.

This chain is built from TRBV7-9 and TRBJ1-1, with the D gene not clear enough to name. The sample comprised peripheral blood. The clonotype was recovered from a woman in her 70s with COVID-19, enrolled during active disease. For the CDR3, the sequence is CASSLEAGLRNTEAFF. In nucleotides, the sequence is TGTGCCAGCAGCTTAGAGGCTGGGCTCAGGAACACTGAAGCTTTCTTT.